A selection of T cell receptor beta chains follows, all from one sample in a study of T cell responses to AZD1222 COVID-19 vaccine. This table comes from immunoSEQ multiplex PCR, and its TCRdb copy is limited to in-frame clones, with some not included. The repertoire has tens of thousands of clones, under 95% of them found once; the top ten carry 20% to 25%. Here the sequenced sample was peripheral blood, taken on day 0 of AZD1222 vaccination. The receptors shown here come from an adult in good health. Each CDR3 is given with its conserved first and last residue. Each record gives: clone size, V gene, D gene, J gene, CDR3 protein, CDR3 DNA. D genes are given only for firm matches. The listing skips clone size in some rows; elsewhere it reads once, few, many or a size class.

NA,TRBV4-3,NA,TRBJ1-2,CASSQIGLYGYTF,TGCGCCAGCAGCCAAATAGGACTCTATGGCTACACCTTC
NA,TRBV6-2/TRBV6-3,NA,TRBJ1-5,CASSYRVGEGVENQPQHF,TGTGCCAGCAGTTACCGGGTAGGAGAAGGGGTTGAGAATCAGCCCCAGCATTTT
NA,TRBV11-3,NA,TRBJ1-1,CASSSQPGAEAFF,TGTGCCAGCAGCTCACAACCGGGAGCTGAAGCTTTCTTT
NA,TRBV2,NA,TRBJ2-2,CASSGTPPGELFF,TGTGCCAGCAGCGGCACTCCCCCTGGGGAGCTGTTTTTT
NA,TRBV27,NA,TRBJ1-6,CASSSRHNSPLHF,TGTGCCAGCAGTTCGCGCCATAATTCACCCCTCCACTTT
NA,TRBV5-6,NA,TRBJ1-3,CASSLSSAKGNTIYF,TGTGCCAGCAGCTTGTCGTCAGCCAAGGGAAACACCATATATTTT
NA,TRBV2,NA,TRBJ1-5,CASSEKPDASNQPQHF,TGTGCCAGCAGTGAAAAGCCGGATGCTAGCAATCAGCCCCAGCATTTT
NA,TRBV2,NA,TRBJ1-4,CASRTPTENEKLFF,TGTGCCAGCAGGACCCCGACAGAAAATGAAAAACTGTTTTTT
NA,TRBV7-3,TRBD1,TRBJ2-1,CASSAPGQGNEQFF,TGTGCCAGCAGCGCACCGGGACAGGGTAATGAGCAGTTCTTC
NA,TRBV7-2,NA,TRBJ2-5,CASSLGLIDRRETQYF,TGTGCCAGCAGCTTAGGGCTAATAGACAGGCGAGAGACCCAGTACTTC
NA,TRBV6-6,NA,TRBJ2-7,CASSSSTIYYEQYF,TGTGCCAGCAGTTCTTCTACGATCTACTACGAGCAGTACTTC
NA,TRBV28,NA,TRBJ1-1,CASKASLNTEAFF,TGTGCCAGCAAGGCATCCCTGAACACTGAAGCTTTCTTT
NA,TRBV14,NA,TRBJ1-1,CASSLTGKGAFF,TGTGCCAGCAGCCTAACAGGGAAGGGAGCTTTCTTT
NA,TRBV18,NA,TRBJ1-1,CASSPQGTYTEAFF,TGTGCCAGCTCACCACAGGGGACGTACACTGAAGCTTTCTTT
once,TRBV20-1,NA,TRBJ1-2,CSARLYRGYTF,TGCAGTGCTAGGTTGTACCGGGGCTACACCTTC
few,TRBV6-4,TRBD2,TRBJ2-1,CASISPSGGRGAFF,TGTGCCAGCATCAGTCCTAGCGGGGGGCGCGGGGCGTTCTTC
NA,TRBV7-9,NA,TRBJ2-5,CASSLSGGETQYF,TGTGCCAGCAGCTTGTCTGGGGGAGAGACCCAGTACTTC
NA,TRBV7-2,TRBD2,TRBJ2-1,CASSSPPGGNNEQFF,TGTGCCAGCAGCTCCCCCCCGGGGGGAAACAATGAGCAGTTCTTC
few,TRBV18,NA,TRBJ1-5,CASSPSSPNSNQPQHF,TGTGCCAGCTCACCGTCTAGTCCTAATAGCAATCAGCCCCAGCATTTT
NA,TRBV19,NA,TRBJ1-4,CASTGGGTNEKLFF,TGTGCCAGTACGGGGGGAGGAACTAATGAAAAACTGTTTTTT
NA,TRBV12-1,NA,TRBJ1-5,CASSFALGQGTYSNQPQHF,TGTGCCAGCAGCTTTGCTTTAGGGCAGGGGACTTATAGCAATCAGCCCCAGCATTTT
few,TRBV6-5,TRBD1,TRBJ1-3,CASSSGGVTIYF,TGTGCCAGCAGTTCAGGGGGGGTAACCATATATTTT
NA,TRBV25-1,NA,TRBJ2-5,CASSDYQGLGETQYF,TGTGCCAGCAGTGATTATCAGGGTTTAGGTGAGACCCAGTACTTC
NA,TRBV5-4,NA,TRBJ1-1,CASIDLLRNTEAFF,TGTGCCAGCATCGACCTACTGCGGAACACTGAAGCTTTCTTT
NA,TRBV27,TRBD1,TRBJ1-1,CASSLLRDRGLNTEAFF,TGTGCCAGCAGTTTATTACGGGACAGGGGCCTGAACACTGAAGCTTTCTTT
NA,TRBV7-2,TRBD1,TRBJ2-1,CASSPGQGTYNEQFF,TGTGCCAGCAGCCCAGGACAGGGCACCTACAATGAGCAGTTCTTC
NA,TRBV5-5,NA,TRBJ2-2,CASSPAGGIDNTGELFF,TGTGCCAGCAGCCCTGCTGGGGGGATCGACAACACCGGGGAGCTGTTTTTT
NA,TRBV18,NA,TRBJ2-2,CASSKPGSVSGELFF,TGTGCCAGCTCAAAGCCGGGAAGCGTCTCCGGGGAGCTGTTTTTT
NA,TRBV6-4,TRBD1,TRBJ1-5,CASEGQGSNQPQHF,TGTGCCAGCGAAGGACAGGGGAGCAATCAGCCCCAGCATTTT
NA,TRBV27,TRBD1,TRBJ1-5,CASSSGTGPDSNQPQHF,TGTGCCAGCAGTTCCGGGACAGGTCCAGATAGCAATCAGCCCCAGCATTTT
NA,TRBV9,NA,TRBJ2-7,CASSVRSGSYEQYF,TGTGCCAGCAGCGTACGGTCAGGGTCCTACGAGCAGTACTTC
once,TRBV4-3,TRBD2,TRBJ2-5,CASSQEPWTSRGQETQYF,TGCGCCAGCAGCCAAGAGCCTTGGACTAGCCGGGGACAAGAGACCCAGTACTTC
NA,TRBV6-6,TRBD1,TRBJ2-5,CASRRTGAAETQYF,TGTGCCAGCAGGAGGACAGGGGCAGCGGAGACCCAGTACTTC
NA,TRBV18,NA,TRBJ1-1,CASSPPPRNTEAFF,TGTGCCAGCTCACCACCTCCAAGAAACACTGAAGCTTTCTTT
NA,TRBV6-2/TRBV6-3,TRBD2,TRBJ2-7,CASSGRGTSVSYEQYF,TGTGCCAGCAGCGGACGAGGGACTAGCGTCTCCTACGAGCAGTACTTC
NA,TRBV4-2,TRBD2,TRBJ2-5,CASSHGTSGQETQYF,TGTGCCAGCAGCCACGGGACTAGCGGACAAGAGACCCAGTACTTC
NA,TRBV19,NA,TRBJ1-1,CASRGGMNTEAFF,TGTGCCAGTAGGGGTGGGATGAACACTGAAGCTTTCTTT
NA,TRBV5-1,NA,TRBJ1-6,CASSLGGGNSPLHF,TGCGCCAGCAGCTTGGGCGGAGGGAATTCACCCCTCCACTTT
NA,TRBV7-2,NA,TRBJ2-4,CASSLVADGKNIQYF,TGTGCCAGCAGCTTAGTGGCAGACGGGAAAAACATTCAGTACTTC
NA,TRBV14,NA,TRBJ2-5,CASSQPGPDETQYF,TGTGCCAGCAGCCAACCTGGGCCGGACGAGACCCAGTACTTC
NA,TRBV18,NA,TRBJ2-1,CASSPPGGVQSNEQFF,TGTGCCAGCTCACCCCCCGGGGGCGTGCAGTCGAATGAGCAGTTCTTC